One TCR beta chain is described in this entry. Germline assignment: CDR1 SEHNR and CDR2 FQNEAQ (reference sequence). The V end was cut by 1 base, the J end by 10 bases, with 16 bases between. The CDR3 runs 14 residues. The sample belongs to a study of identical twins. TCRdb reanalysed the 5' RACE reads using MiXCR and keeps one entry per CDR3 protein. The table records some 1,600,000 distinct CDR3 sequences, more than 30% of them present only once. The rearrangement links TRBV7-9 to TRBJ1-2, with D perhaps TRBD1 (5 bases). The source material was cord blood. The TCR was taken from a newborn girl in good health. The CDR3 region has the DNA TGTGCCAGCAGCTTAGGGTCTTCAGGGAGTGACTACACCTTC. Translated: CASSLGSSGSDYTF.